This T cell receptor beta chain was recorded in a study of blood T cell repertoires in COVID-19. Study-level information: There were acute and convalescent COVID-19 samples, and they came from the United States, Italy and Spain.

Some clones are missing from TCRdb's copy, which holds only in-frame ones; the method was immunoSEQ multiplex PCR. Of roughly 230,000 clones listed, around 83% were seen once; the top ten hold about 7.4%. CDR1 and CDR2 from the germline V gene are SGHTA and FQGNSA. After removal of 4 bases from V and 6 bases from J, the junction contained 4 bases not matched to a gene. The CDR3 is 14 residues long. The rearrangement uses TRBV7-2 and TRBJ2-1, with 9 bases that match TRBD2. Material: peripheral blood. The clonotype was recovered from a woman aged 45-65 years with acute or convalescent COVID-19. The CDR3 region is CASSSRRGGNEQFF. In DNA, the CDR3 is TGTGCCAGCAGCTCAAGGCGGGGGGGCAATGAGCAGTTCTTC.